This entry lists 27 T cell receptor beta chains sequenced from one sample in a study of response to subunit inactivated influenza vaccine. TCRdb itself ran the RT-PCR reads through MiXCR, one entry per CDR3 protein. This table has around 600,000 distinct CDR3 sequences, roughly 10% appearing once. The same specimen was also included in a second study, on T cells expressing NK-cell markers. That source adds: cDNA encoding TCR beta was synthesized via 5'RACE template switching incorporating UMIs.

Source: PBMCs from blood, taken on the day of vaccination. All receptors come from a man aged 45-65 years who received an inactivated influenza vaccine.

The chain carries TRBV20-1 and TRBJ2-1, with 9 bases aligning to TRBD1. This CDR3 spans 18 amino acids. CDR1 is DFQATT, CDR2 SNEGSKA, per germline (reference sequence). V gave up 0 bases and J gave up 5 bases; unmatched junction bases: 14. CDR3 sequence (DNA): TGCAGTGCTAGAGATCTTAGGCGGGGACAGGGTAGGAACAATGAGCAGTTCTTC. Translation gives CSARDLRRGQGRNNEQFF.

This clonotype came up many times. This chain uses TRBV20-1 with TRBJ2-3, with 8 bases fitting TRBD2. CDR1 is DFQATT, CDR2 SNEGSKA, per germline (reference sequence). The J segment lost 2 bases and the V segment lost 6 bases, leaving 10 bases of the junction unmatched. The CDR3 consists of 15 residues. CDR3: CSAGGVRGTTDTQYF. The CDR3 DNA sequence: TGCAGTGCCGGGGGGGTGCGGGGGACCACAGATACGCAGTATTTT.

The chain recombines TRBV15 with TRBJ1-1; 7 bases fit TRBD1. V lost 6 bases, J lost 5 bases, and 6 bases stayed unmatched. The CDR3 has 13 amino acids. The germline CDR1 and CDR2 sequences are LNHNV and YYDKDF (reference sequence). The DNA for the CDR3 is TGTGCCACCAGTATGGGACAGAGAACTGAAGCTTTCTTT. Translation gives CATSMGQRTEAFF.

V is TRBV12-3 or TRBV12-4 and J is TRBJ2-7; no clear D gene. CDR3 size: 14 residues. V lost 1 base, J lost 1 base, and 8 bases lay in between. CDR3 DNA: TGTGCCAGCAGTTTAGGAGACTTTTCCTACGAGCAGTACTTC. This sequence encodes CASSLGDFSYEQYF.

This chain joins TRBV28 and TRBJ1-3, with a possible D match to TRBD1 (6 bases). Trimming took 6 bases from V and 0 from J, leaving 15 bases between them. The CDR3 has 16 residues. CDR1 is MDHEN and CDR2 is SYDVKM in the germline V gene. The CDR3: CASRLGALASGNTIYF. The CDR3 nucleotides are TGTGCCAGCAGGCTGGGGGCCCTGGCCTCTGGAAACACCATATATTTT.

V gene TRBV12-3 or TRBV12-4 combines with J gene TRBJ2-3, with D tentatively TRBD2 (5 bases). This CDR3 is built from 15 residues. V was trimmed by 10 bases and J by 5 bases, leaving 22 bases between them. The chain's CDR3 is CATTRLGVIGDTQYF. CDR3 bases: TGTGCCACCACCAGATTGGGAGTAATAGGAGATACGCAGTATTTT.

This clonotype has a handful of counts. The chain has TRBV6-2 or TRBV6-3 and TRBJ2-7; 7 bases map to TRBD1. The J segment lost 2 bases and the V segment lost 5 bases, leaving 18 bases of the junction unmatched. This CDR3 comprises 18 residues. Germline V gene sequence: CDR1 MNHEY, CDR2 SVGEGT. This chain's CDR3 is CASSRTPQNRGWTYEQYF. The CDR3 region has the DNA TGTGCCAGCAGTAGAACACCCCAGAACAGGGGCTGGACCTACGAGCAGTACTTC.

This clonotype was recorded many times. The V and J genes are TRBV20-1 and TRBJ2-3, with D unclear. CDR1 and CDR2 (germline): DFQATT, SNEGSKA (reference sequence). Trimming removed 3 bases at V and 2 bases at J, with 12 bases between. This CDR3 has 14 residues. In DNA form, the CDR3 reads TGCAGTGCTAGTATGGCTGTCCCCACAGATACGCAGTATTTT. Translation: CSASMAVPTDTQYF.

This clonotype was counted at least ten times. One junction end disagrees with the germline gene, perhaps due to a read error. The chain combines TRBV5-1 with TRBJ2-7, with 8 positions matching TRBD2. This CDR3 spans 13 amino acids. Germline-derived CDR1 and CDR2 are SGHRS and YFSETQ. The CDR3 sequence: CASSPSGSYEQYF. The DNA of the CDR3 is TGTGCCAGCAGTCCAAGCGGGAGCTACGAGCAGTACTTC.

This chain links TRBV6-1 with TRBJ1-5; D possibly corresponds to TRBD1 (5 bases). From germline, CDR1 is MNHNS and CDR2 SASEGT. The ends were cut back, 0 bases at V and 2 bases at J, with 8 bases in the middle. The CDR3 totals 15 residues. CDR3 in DNA: TGTGCCAGCAGTGAAGCCGGGGGTGGCAATCAGCCCCAGCATTTT. Amino acid sequence: CASSEAGGGNQPQHF.

There are a few counts of this clonotype. The rearrangement links TRBV20-1 to TRBJ2-3; D not resolved. This CDR3 has 15 amino acids. Between the trimmed V and J ends, which lost 5 bases and 6 bases, there was a span of 21 bases. The germline V gene encodes CDR1 DFQATT and CDR2 SNEGSKA (reference sequence). The CDR3 loop is CSAPNHLVAADTQYF. The CDR3 nucleotides read TGCAGTGCTCCAAACCACTTAGTTGCAGCCGATACGCAGTATTTT.

The chain uses TRBV10-3 and TRBJ2-3; TRBD2 matches at 11 bases. This CDR3 is 16 amino acids long. The germline V gene encodes CDR1 ENHRY and CDR2 SYGVKD. V lost 0 bases to trimming and J lost 7 bases; unmatched junction nucleotides: 6. CDR3 sequence reads: CAISESFLAGGHTQYF. In nucleotides, the CDR3 is TGTGCCATCAGTGAGTCCTTCCTAGCGGGAGGACATACGCAGTATTTT.

This clonotype was seen a handful of times. CDR3 region: CSASTLHGNIQYF. CDR3 nucleotides: TGCAGTGCTAGTACCCTACATGGAAACATTCAGTACTTC. V is TRBV20-1 and J is TRBJ2-4; D is unclear. Germline CDR1 and CDR2: DFQATT and SNEGSKA (reference sequence). CDR3 length equals 13 residues. Between the trimmed V and J ends, which lost 3 bases and 6 bases, there was a span of 12 bases.

Concerning this clonotype: Compared with germline, one end of the junction differs, possibly owing to a read error. The chain couples TRBV10-3 to TRBJ1-5; the D gene is possibly TRBD1 (5 bases). Germline values: CDR1 ENHRY, CDR2 SYGVKD. This CDR3 comprises 14 residues. The CDR3 DNA sequence: TGTGGCATCAGTGGGACGGTGGAGGGTCAGCCCCAGCATTTT. It specifies CGISGTVEGQPQHF.

The CDR3 nucleotides are TGTGCCAGCAGTTCGGAGTGGGGGCTGGGAAATTCACCCCTCCACTTT. Amino acids: CASSSEWGLGNSPLHF. The chain couples TRBV12-3 or TRBV12-4 to TRBJ1-6, with D possibly TRBD1 on 6 matching bases. With 4 bases removed from V and 7 bases from J, the gap between germline ends came to 17 bases. The CDR3 totals 16 residues.

This chain joins TRBV5-1 and TRBJ2-4; tentative D call: TRBD2 (5 bases). Germline V gene lookup returns CDR1 SGHRS and CDR2 YFSETQ. V lost 0 bases and J 9 bases, leaving 7 bases between the germline ends. The CDR3 covers 12 residues. The chain's CDR3 is CASSLVRGIQYF. The DNA of the CDR3 is TGCGCCAGCAGCTTGGTACGGGGCATTCAGTACTTC.

This clonotype appeared a few times. This CDR3 reads CSVEASSKRQQYF. The CDR3 DNA reads as TGCAGCGTTGAAGCATCGAGTAAAAGGCAACAGTACTTC. The chain combines TRBV29-1 with TRBJ2-7; D uncertain. Germline CDR1 reads SQVTM; CDR2 reads ANQGSEA. The germline V and J ends were trimmed by 1 base and 10 bases, with 17 bases remaining between them. The CDR3 contains 13 residues.

This clonotype was counted at least ten times. The chain carries TRBV5-5 and TRBJ1-5, with a possible D match to TRBD1 (5 bases). This CDR3 region has 15 residues. The V gene lost 6 bases and the J gene lost 7 bases, with 20 bases spanning the gap. Germline CDR1 and CDR2: SGHKS and YYEKEE (reference sequence). The CDR3 nucleotides are TGTGCCAGCACCTATGGAGGGGTGTCAGGGCAGCCCCAGCATTTT. Translating gives CASTYGGVSGQPQHF.

Many counts were recorded for this clonotype. The chain uses TRBV5-1 and TRBJ2-7, with 8 bases aligning to TRBD1. J gave up 6 bases and V 4 bases, and 3 bases lay outside the gene matches. Germline V gene sequence: CDR1 SGHRS, CDR2 YFSETQ. CDR3 length: 12 residues. CDR3 coding DNA: TGCGCCAGCAGCCACGGACAGGGCGAGCAGTACTTC. Translation: CASSHGQGEQYF. Complete variable domain (other parts from reference TRBV5-1 and TRBJ2-7): KAGVTQTPRYLIKTRGQQVTLSCSPISGHRSVSWYQQTPGQGLQFLFEYFSETQRNKGNFPGRFSGRQFSNSRSEMNVSTLELGDSALYLCASSHGQGEQYFGPGTRLTVT.

The V call is TRBV6-5, the J call TRBJ2-2; D call uncertain. Per the germline V gene, CDR1 is MNHEY and CDR2 is SVGAGI. The germline V and J ends were trimmed by 2 bases and 1 base, with 8 bases remaining between them. The CDR3 length is 15 residues. The CDR3 protein is CASSYLDGNTGELFF. In DNA form, the CDR3 reads TGTGCCAGCAGTTACCTCGACGGGAACACCGGGGAGCTGTTTTTT.

About this clonotype: With a much larger clone just one base away, this may be a read error. The chain employs TRBV6-2 or TRBV6-3 and TRBJ1-3; D is undetermined. The V gene lost 6 bases and the J gene lost 0 bases, with 21 bases spanning the gap. Germline assignment: CDR1 MNHEY and CDR2 SVGEGT. CDR3 length equals 18 residues. The CDR3 here is CASRTITVTDLSGNTIYF. The CDR3 nucleotides are TGTGCCAGCAGGACGATAACCGTGACGGACCTCTCTGGAAACACCATATATTTT.

The gene calls are TRBV5-1 and TRBJ2-3; 11 positions match TRBD2. The trim removed 4 bases at V and 5 bases at J, leaving 6 bases unmatched. CDR1 is SGHRS and CDR2 is YFSETQ in the germline V gene. The CDR3 spans 15 residues. The CDR3 DNA follows: TGCGCCAGCAGCCTGACTAGCGGGATGGGAGATACGCAGTATTTT. It encodes CASSLTSGMGDTQYF.

This clonotype was recorded a few times. The V call is TRBV4-3, the J call TRBJ1-1; unclear D gene. Germline lookup yields CDR1 LGHNA and CDR2 YSLEER. The CDR3 contains 15 residues. V lost 0 bases to trimming and J lost 0 bases, with 8 bases between them. In nucleotides, the CDR3 is TGCGCCAGCAGCCAAGAAGGGCTCATGAACACTGAAGCTTTCTTT. Protein: CASSQEGLMNTEAFF.

The chain carries TRBV4-2 and TRBJ2-7; a weak D match, TRBD2 (5 bases). The CDR3 consists of 14 residues. Germline V gene lookup returns CDR1 LGHNA and CDR2 YNFKEQ. V shed 0 bases and J shed 3 bases, with 9 bases lying between them. The CDR3 spells CASSQEDYFYEQYF. CDR3 coding DNA: TGTGCCAGCAGCCAAGAAGACTATTTCTACGAGCAGTACTTC.

This clonotype was counted once. The chain links TRBV10-3 to TRBJ2-7; TRBD2 might be the D (6 bases). With 3 bases removed from V and 0 bases from J, the gap between germline ends came to 9 bases. Germline V gene lookup returns CDR1 ENHRY and CDR2 SYGVKD. CDR3 length: 14 amino acids. The CDR3 region is CAISEGGDSYEQYF. The CDR3 region has the DNA TGTGCCATCAGTGAAGGCGGGGACTCCTACGAGCAGTACTTC.

In its sample, this clonotype was seen many times. The chain joins TRBV5-1 to TRBJ1-2; 8 nucleotides agree with TRBD1. The CDR3 runs to 14 residues. Trimming took 0 bases from V and 6 from J; bases not matched to a gene: 4. Germline V gene lookup returns CDR1 SGHRS and CDR2 YFSETQ. Written as DNA, the CDR3 is TGCGCCAGCAGCTTGGGTGACAGGGGACATGGCTACACCTTC. This sequence encodes CASSLGDRGHGYTF.

This clonotype was counted many times. The V call is TRBV7-2, the J call TRBJ2-1; 8 bases agree with TRBD2. The CDR3 has 15 residues. Germline V lookup: CDR1 SGHTA, CDR2 FQGNSA. The J segment lost 8 bases and the V segment lost 5 bases, leaving 11 bases of the junction unmatched. CDR3 coding DNA: TGTGCCAGCAGCCCCGCGGGACTAGGAGGCGATGAGCAGTTCTTC. Translation: CASSPAGLGGDEQFF.